Listed here are 32 T cell receptor beta chains from one sample, sequenced in a study of CD8+CD57+ T cells in acquired aplastic anemia. The TCR beta profiling, which covered VDJ combination and CDR3 sequence, was carried out using genomic DNA as the template. MiXCR was run by TCRdb on the reads, yielding one entry per CDR3 protein. The sample records about 180,000 distinct CDR3 sequences, roughly 65% being singletons. CD8+CD57+ cell expansion had been shown by flow cytometry in patients chosen for sequencing. Sequenced input: sorted CD4+, CD8+, or CD8+CD57+ T cells (not recorded which) from PBMCs. The receptors were gathered from a human donor with aplastic anemia.

V and J are TRBV10-3 and TRBJ2-2, with 8 bases lining up with TRBD2. The germline gives CDR1 ENHRY, CDR2 SYGVKD. V lost 5 bases, J lost 5 bases, and 4 bases stayed unmatched. This CDR3 contains 14 residues. The CDR3: CAISWASGTGELFF. CDR3 coding DNA: TGTGCCATCAGTTGGGCTAGCGGGACCGGGGAGCTGTTTTTT.

The sample holds many counts of this clonotype. The rearrangement links TRBV7-9 to TRBJ2-1, with a tentative D call TRBD1 (5 bases). Per the germline V gene, CDR1 is SEHNR and CDR2 is FQNEAQ (reference sequence). V dropped 5 bases and J dropped 5 bases, with 16 bases sitting between them. CDR3 length equals 15 residues. The CDR3 region is CASSPYAGLDNEQFF. The CDR3 DNA sequence: TGTGCCAGCAGCCCCTACGCAGGGTTGGACAATGAGCAGTTCTTC.

This sequence joins TRBV5-1 and TRBJ1-1, with D possibly matching TRBD1 (5 bases). The germline gives CDR1 SGHRS, CDR2 YFSETQ. V shed 4 bases and J shed 5 bases, with 6 bases lying between them. The CDR3 has 11 amino acids. This CDR3 reads CASSQGTEAFF. The CDR3 bases are TGCGCCAGCAGCCAGGGTACTGAAGCTTTCTTT. Full variable domain (outside the CDR3, taken from reference TRBV5-1 and TRBJ1-1): KAGVTQTPRYLIKTRGQQVTLSCSPISGHRSVSWYQQTPGQGLQFLFEYFSETQRNKGNFPGRFSGRQFSNSRSEMNVSTLELGDSALYLCASSQGTEAFFGQGTRLTVV.

The rearrangement links TRBV6-7 to TRBJ1-1; TRBD1 agrees at 8 bases. TRBV6-7 is noted as an ORF with a role that remains uncertain. The CDR3 is made up of 14 amino acids. V trimming: 5 bases; J trimming: 1 base; junction bases outside the gene matches: 3. CDR3 sequence (DNA): TGTGCCAGCAGTACCGGGACAGGGAACACTGAAGCTTTCTTT. It is translated as CASSTGTGNTEAFF.

In its sample, this clonotype was seen once. Compared with germline, one end of the junction differs, possibly owing to a read error. The genes are TRBV5-1 and TRBJ2-5, with TRBD2 as a possible D gene (6 bases). Germline V CDR1 and CDR2: SGHRS, YFSETQ. There are 11 residues in the CDR3. This CDR3 is CASGLGGTQYF. CDR3 nucleotide sequence: TGCGCCAGCGGCTTGGGAGGGACCCAGTACTTC.

This clonotype was observed a handful of times. The rearrangement joins TRBV27 to TRBJ1-4, with 7 bases fitting TRBD1. The trim removed 10 bases at V and 7 bases at J, leaving 12 bases unmatched. This CDR3 has 14 residues. CDR1 and CDR2 (germline): MNHEY, SMNVEV (reference sequence). The CDR3 nucleotides read TGTGCCACCTCACTGGGACAGCCTGCTGAAAAACTGTTTTTT. Protein product: CATSLGQPAEKLFF.

The chain uses TRBV7-8 and TRBJ1-4; D possibly corresponds to TRBD1 (6 bases). The CDR3 loop spans 15 amino acids. Trimming removed 2 bases from V and 3 bases from J, with 10 bases in between. Per germline, CDR1 SGHVS and CDR2 FQNEAQ. The CDR3 reads CASSLQGSANEKLFF. The CDR3 region has the DNA TGTGCCAGCAGCTTACAGGGGAGTGCTAATGAAAAACTGTTTTTT.

Only a few counts were recorded for this clonotype. This chain joins TRBV12-3 or TRBV12-4 and TRBJ2-3; D is undetermined. V lost 8 bases and J lost 5, with 11 bases in between. CDR3 length equals 12 residues. CDR3 region: CASVKVGDTQYF. CDR3 nucleotide sequence: TGTGCCAGCGTCAAGGTGGGAGATACGCAGTATTTT.

The chain links TRBV29-1 to TRBJ2-3; TRBD1 matches 9 bases. J was trimmed by 2 bases and V by 7 bases; bases with no gene match: 4. The CDR3 is 13 amino acids. The germline V gene has CDR1 SQVTM and CDR2 ANQGSEA. The CDR3 DNA reads TGCAGCGCAACAGGGGGCCTCACAGATACGCAGTATTTT. The encoded protein is CSATGGLTDTQYF.

The CDR3 spells CAGRRQEETQYF. DNA for the CDR3: TGTGCCGGAAGGAGGCAGGAGGAGACCCAGTACTTC. The J gene is TRBJ2-5, the V gene TRBV7-9; the D gene is possibly TRBD2 (5 bases). The CDR3 loop spans 12 amino acids. Trimming cost V 11 bases and J 5 bases, with 15 bases left between them. The germline CDR1 and CDR2 sequences are SEHNR and FQNEAQ (reference sequence).

V and J are TRBV24-1 and TRBJ1-2, with unresolved D. Germline CDR1 reads KGHDR; CDR2 reads SFDVKD. The V end was cut by 5 bases, the J end by 8 bases, with 8 bases between. This CDR3 has 11 amino acids. The CDR3 spells CATSGREGYTF. DNA for the CDR3: TGTGCCACCAGTGGCCGAGAAGGCTACACCTTC.

This clonotype was picked up many times. The rearrangement joins TRBV5-8 to TRBJ2-7; 8 bases align to TRBD2. J was trimmed by 0 bases and V by 2 bases; bases with no gene match: 7. Per germline, CDR1 SGHTS and CDR2 YDEGEE. The CDR3 loop spans 16 amino acids. The CDR3 DNA is TGTGCCAGCAGCTTCGCGGGGGGCCCTGTCTCCTACGAGCAGTACTTC. This gives the protein CASSFAGGPVSYEQYF.

The chain recombines TRBV7-8 with TRBJ1-6; no clear D gene. The CDR3 extends over 16 amino acids. Between the trimmed V and J ends, which lost 1 base and 2 bases, there was a span of 9 bases. The germline V gene encodes CDR1 SGHVS and CDR2 FQNEAQ. The DNA of the CDR3 is TGTGCCAGCAGCTTAGGTAGCCAAACCTATAATTCACCCCTCCACTTT. Translation gives CASSLGSQTYNSPLHF.

This sequence joins TRBV19 and TRBJ2-2; TRBD1 matches 11 bases. The CDR3 loop spans 16 amino acids. V was pared by 3 bases and J by 8 bases, with 8 bases of the junction left unmatched. CDR1 is LNHDA and CDR2 is SQIVND in the germline V gene (reference sequence). CDR3 sequence reads: CASSIQGQGAIGELFF. CDR3 bases: TGTGCCAGTAGTATTCAAGGACAGGGGGCAATTGGGGAGCTGTTTTTT. Looking up the rest from reference TRBV19 and TRBJ2-2 gives the full variable domain: DGGITQSPKYLFRKEGQNVTLSCEQNLNHDAMYWYRQDPGQGLRLIYYSQIVNDFQKGDIAEGYSVSREKKESFPLTVTSAQKNPTAFYLCASSIQGQGAIGELFFGEGSRLTVL.

CDR3 DNA sequence: TGTGCCAGCAGCTTAGCAGTAGCGGGGGGCAATCAGCCCCAGCATTTT. It encodes CASSLAVAGGNQPQHF. This sequence joins TRBV7-8 and TRBJ1-5; tentative D call: TRBD1 (5 bases). The germline V and J ends were trimmed by 0 bases and 2 bases, with 11 bases remaining between them. Per germline, CDR1 SGHVS and CDR2 FQNEAQ. This CDR3 is 16 amino acids long.

V is TRBV24-1 and J is TRBJ2-3; TRBD1 agrees at 8 bases. The CDR3 runs 15 residues. Trimming cost V 6 bases and J 4 bases; bases outside gene matches: 8. CDR1 and CDR2 from the germline V gene are KGHDR and SFDVKD. In DNA form, the CDR3 reads TGTGCCACCAGTCACGGGACAGGCGATTCAGATACGCAGTATTTT. Translating gives CATSHGTGDSDTQYF.

This clonotype showed up many times. The chain combines TRBV7-8 with TRBJ2-7; 7 nucleotides match TRBD2. In germline, CDR1 is SGHVS, CDR2 FQNEAQ. This CDR3 is built from 15 residues. The V gene end was trimmed by 3 bases and the J gene end by 7 bases; junction bases not matched to a gene: 12. DNA of the CDR3: TGTGCCAGCAGCTTTTCGGGGGGTGCCGGAAGGGAGCAGTACTTC. Amino acids: CASSFSGGAGREQYF. The complete variable domain, with remaining parts taken from reference TRBV7-8 and TRBJ2-7, reads GAGVSQSPRYKVAKRGQDVALRCDPISGHVSLFWYQQALGQGPEFLTYFQNEAQLDKSGLPSDRFFAERPEGSVSTLKIQRTQQEDSAVYLCASSFSGGAGREQYFGPGTRLTVT.

In regard to this clonotype: Since a much larger clone is just one base distant, this may be a read error. The V gene is TRBV5-1, the J gene TRBJ2-1; 10 positions agree with TRBD2. Germline V lookup: CDR1 SGHRS, CDR2 YFSETQ. The CDR3 sequence is 15 residues long. The J segment lost 8 bases and the V segment lost 4 bases, leaving 9 bases of the junction unmatched. CDR3 DNA sequence: TGCGCCAGCAGCCTGCGTAGCGGGGGGAACGATGAGCAGTTCTTC. Its protein product is CASSLRSGGNDEQFF.

This chain links TRBV20-1 with TRBJ2-3; no reliable D call. There are 10 residues in the CDR3. The germline CDR1 and CDR2 sequences are DFQATT and SNEGSKA (reference sequence). V lost 4 bases, J lost 9 bases, and 8 bases lay in between. CDR3 loop: CSAKDPTQYF. The CDR3 bases are TGCAGTGCTAAGGACCCAACGCAGTATTTT.

The chain joins TRBV12-5 to TRBJ1-1, with D possibly TRBD1 on 6 matching bases. The CDR3 loop spans 13 amino acids. The germline V gene encodes CDR1 LGHNT and CDR2 FRNRAP. CDR3 sequence (DNA): TGTGCCAGCAGTCCCAGGGGTCACACTGAAGCTTTCTTT. The encoded protein is CASSPRGHTEAFF.

This clonotype was seen a few times. The chain links TRBV19 to TRBJ1-1; 8 bases agree with TRBD1. The V segment lost 5 bases and the J segment 4 bases; nucleotides outside the gene matches: 6. This CDR3 has 14 amino acids. Germline CDR1 reads LNHDA; CDR2 reads SQIVND (reference sequence). In DNA, the CDR3 is TGTGCCAGTAGTCAATGGACAGGGTTCACTGAAGCTTTCTTT. This codes for CASSQWTGFTEAFF.

Of note for this clonotype: As the CDR3 is not closed by the conserved phenylalanine or tryptophan, this likely results from a read error. This chain connects TRBV2 to TRBJ2-7; 9 nucleotides agree with TRBD1. Looked up from germline, CDR1 is SNHLY and CDR2 is FYNNEI. CDR3 length: 13 amino acids. V lost 5 bases to trimming and J lost 5 bases; unmatched junction nucleotides: 4. Here the CDR3 reads CASSKDRGHEQYL. The DNA for the CDR3 is TGTGCCAGCAGTAAGGACAGGGGCCACGAGCAGTACCTC.

Turning to this clonotype: One junction end does not reproduce the germline sequence, and a read error may be involved. V is TRBV7-6 and J is TRBJ2-1; TRBD1 aligns across 8 bases. Germline V gene data show CDR1 as SGHVS and CDR2 as FNYEAQ. CDR3 length equals 15 residues. The CDR3 DNA reads as TGCGCCAGCAGCTACTCCGGGACAGGCTACAATGAGCAGTTCTTC. Translated: CASSYSGTGYNEQFF.

The chain combines TRBV30 with TRBJ2-3; 7 bases line up with TRBD2. Germline V gives CDR1 GTSNPN, CDR2 SVGIG (reference sequence). The V gene end was trimmed by 0 bases and the J gene end by 1 base; junction bases not matched to a gene: 1. This CDR3 has 14 amino acids. Written as DNA, the CDR3 is TGTGCCTGGAGTGTAACTAGCGGCACAGATACGCAGTATTTT. Its translation is CAWSVTSGTDTQYF.

Comment on this clonotype: An end of the junction does not agree with germline; a read error may underlie this. This chain connects TRBV7-2 to TRBJ1-6; 12 bases map to TRBD1. This CDR3 has 15 amino acids. CDR1 and CDR2 from the germline V gene are SGHTA and FQGNSA. The chain's CDR3 is CACSSGQGANSPLHF. The DNA of the CDR3 is TGTGCCTGCAGCTCGGGACAGGGGGCCAATTCACCCCTCCACTTT.

The table lists this clonotype with a count of one. This rearrangement joins TRBV2 to TRBJ2-3; tentatively, D is TRBD1 (5 bases). Looked up from germline, CDR1 is SNHLY and CDR2 is FYNNEI. Trimming left V 8 bases short and J 4 bases short, with 22 bases between. This CDR3 contains 16 residues. CDR3 nucleotide sequence: TGTGCCAGCTCAGATCAAGGGGTTGGGGTGGCAGATACGCAGTATTTT. Translation: CASSDQGVGVADTQYF.

This clonotype has ten or more counts. This rearrangement joins TRBV4-2 to TRBJ1-4; a weak D match, TRBD1 (5 bases). Trimming removed 1 base at V and 11 bases at J, with 14 bases between. Germline CDR1 is LGHNA and CDR2 is YNFKEQ. This CDR3 has 14 amino acids. The CDR3 loop reads CASSQAGGDEKLFF. The DNA for the CDR3 is TGTGCCAGCAGCCAAGCCGGAGGGGACGAGAAACTGTTTTTT.

This clonotype was recorded only once. This sequence joins TRBV19 and TRBJ2-7; TRBD1 is a possible D gene (7 bases). V was shortened by 6 bases and J by 4 bases, with 16 bases between the two germline ends. The germline V gene has CDR1 LNHDA and CDR2 SQIVND (reference sequence). There are 14 residues in the CDR3. CDR3 DNA sequence: TGTGCCAGTAGGATCTCAGGGGGACTTTACGAGCAGTACTTC. This gives the protein CASRISGGLYEQYF. The variable domain in full, completed from reference TRBV19 and TRBJ2-7, reads DGGITQSPKYLFRKEGQNVTLSCEQNLNHDAMYWYRQDPGQGLRLIYYSQIVNDFQKGDIAEGYSVSREKKESFPLTVTSAQKNPTAFYLCASRISGGLYEQYFGPGTRLTVT.

This chain joins TRBV7-6 and TRBJ2-7, with D uncertain. CDR3 length: 13 residues. With 8 bases removed from V and 3 bases from J, the gap between germline ends came to 14 bases. Germline V gene lookup returns CDR1 SGHVS and CDR2 FNYEAQ. CDR3 nucleotides: TGTGCCAGCCGGTCCTCCTGGCTCTACGAGCAGTACTTC. Protein: CASRSSWLYEQYF.

This clonotype appeared a few times. In nucleotides, the CDR3 is TGTGCCAGCAGCTTAGGAGGTTCTAGTAGGTTTGTCTACGAGCAGTACTTC. Translated, it gives CASSLGGSSRFVYEQYF. The chain employs TRBV7-9 and TRBJ2-7; unclear D gene. V was pared by 1 base and J by 3 bases, with 19 bases between. The CDR3 runs to 17 residues. The V gene's germline CDR1 is SEHNR and CDR2 FQNEAQ (reference sequence).

The chain carries TRBV7-9 and TRBJ1-2; 7 bases align to TRBD1. The CDR3 is 13 amino acids. The ends lost 6 bases at V and 6 bases at J; junction bases unmatched: 7. The germline V gene has CDR1 SEHNR and CDR2 FQNEAQ (reference sequence). The CDR3, as DNA: TGTGCCAGCAGACAGACAGGGTTGGATGGCTACACCTTC. Translation: CASRQTGLDGYTF.

The chain carries TRBV25-1 and TRBJ2-6; 12 positions agree with TRBD1. Trimming at V came to 5 bases and at J to 2 bases, leaving 4 bases not matched to a gene. The CDR3 extends over 17 amino acids. In germline, CDR1 is MGHDK, CDR2 SYGVNS. CDR3 region: CASSPGQGAPGANVLTF. For the CDR3, the DNA is TGTGCCAGCAGTCCGGGACAGGGGGCTCCTGGGGCCAACGTCCTGACTTTC.